The entry below describes one T cell receptor beta chain. No antigen is known for it. This sample was included in a study of T cell repertoires in cytomegalovirus infection. Study details: Used in the study were CMV epitopes, some recently identified and HLA-C-restricted, others well-studied and HLA-B-restricted. It was the public TCR beta signatures that indicated both CMV infection and matching HLA type.

Broader study findings: Summed frequency of shared TCR beta families picked out CMV carriers who also had the relevant HLA. HLA-C-restricted CMV-specific TCR beta clonotypes prevailed in the ex vivo response.

Germline CDR1 and CDR2: DFQATT and SNEGSKA (reference sequence). V shed 0 bases and J shed 4 bases, with 6 bases lying between them. The CDR3 runs 13 residues. TCRdb reprocessed the reads via MiXCR and lists one record per CDR3 protein. This sample has fewer than 1,000,000 distinct CDR3 sequences, with 31% found just once. This clonotype was sampled from a human donor in good health (CMV status not recorded). Some clones in this sample may be carry-over from other donors' samples. The V call is TRBV20-1, the J call TRBJ2-2, with unresolved D. The sequenced sample was cultured CD8+ T cells from PBMCs, obtained from culture after CMV antigen stimulation. The CDR3 sequence is CSAREWGTGELFF. CDR3 nucleotide sequence: TGCAGTGCTAGAGAATGGGGCACCGGGGAGCTGTTTTTT.